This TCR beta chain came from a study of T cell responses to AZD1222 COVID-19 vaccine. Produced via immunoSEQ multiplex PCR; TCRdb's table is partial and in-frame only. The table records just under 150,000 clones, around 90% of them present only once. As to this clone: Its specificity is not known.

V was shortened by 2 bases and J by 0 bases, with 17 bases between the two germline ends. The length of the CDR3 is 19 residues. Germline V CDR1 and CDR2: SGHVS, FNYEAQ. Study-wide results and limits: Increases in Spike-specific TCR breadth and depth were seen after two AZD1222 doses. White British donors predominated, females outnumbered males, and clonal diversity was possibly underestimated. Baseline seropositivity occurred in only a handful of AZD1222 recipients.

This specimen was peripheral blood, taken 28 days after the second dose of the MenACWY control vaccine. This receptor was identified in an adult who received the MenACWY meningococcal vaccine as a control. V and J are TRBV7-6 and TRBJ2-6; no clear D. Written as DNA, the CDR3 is TGTGCCAGCAGCTTACCGAAATCAGACCGTTCCTCTGGGGCCAACGTCCTGACTTTC. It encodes CASSLPKSDRSSGANVLTF.